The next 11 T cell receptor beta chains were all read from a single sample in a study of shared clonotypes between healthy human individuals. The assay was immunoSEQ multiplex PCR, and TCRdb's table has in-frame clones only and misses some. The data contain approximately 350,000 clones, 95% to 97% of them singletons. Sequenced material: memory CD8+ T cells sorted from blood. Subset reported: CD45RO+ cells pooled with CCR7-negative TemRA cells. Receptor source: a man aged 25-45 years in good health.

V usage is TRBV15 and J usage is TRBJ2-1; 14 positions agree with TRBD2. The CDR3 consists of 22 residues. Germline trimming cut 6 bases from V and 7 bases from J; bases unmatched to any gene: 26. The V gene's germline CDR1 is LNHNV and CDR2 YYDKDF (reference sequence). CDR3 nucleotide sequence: TGTGCCACCAGTTCGGGCGGCCGAACCCTCGCCAGACTAGCGGGAGGGGGTAATGAGCAGTTCTTC. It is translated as CATSSGGRTLARLAGGGNEQFF.

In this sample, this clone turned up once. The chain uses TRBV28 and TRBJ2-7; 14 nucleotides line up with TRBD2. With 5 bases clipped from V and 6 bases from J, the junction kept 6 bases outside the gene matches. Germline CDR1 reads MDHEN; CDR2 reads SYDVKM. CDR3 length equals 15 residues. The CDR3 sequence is CASSGGTSGRGEQYF. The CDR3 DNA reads TGTGCCAGCAGTGGGGGGACTAGCGGGAGAGGCGAGCAGTACTTC. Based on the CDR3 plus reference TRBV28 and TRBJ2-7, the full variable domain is DVKVTQSSRYLVKRTGEKVFLECVQDMDHENMFWYRQDPGLGLRLIYFSYDVKMKEKGDIPEGYSVSREKKERFSLILESASTNQTSMYLCASSGGTSGRGEQYFGPGTRLTVT.

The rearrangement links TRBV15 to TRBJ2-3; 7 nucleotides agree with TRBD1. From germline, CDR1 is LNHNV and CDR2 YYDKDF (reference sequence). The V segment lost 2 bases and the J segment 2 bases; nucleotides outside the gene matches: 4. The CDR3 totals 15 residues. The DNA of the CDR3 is TGTGCCACCAGCAGACCGACAGGGCTCACAGATACGCAGTATTTT. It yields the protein CATSRPTGLTDTQYF.

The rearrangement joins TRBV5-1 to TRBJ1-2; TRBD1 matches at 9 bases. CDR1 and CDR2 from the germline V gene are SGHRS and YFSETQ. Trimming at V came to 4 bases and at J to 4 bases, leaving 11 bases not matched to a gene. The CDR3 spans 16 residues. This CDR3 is CASSPAGQGPVYGYTF. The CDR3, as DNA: TGCGCCAGCAGCCCGGCAGGACAGGGGCCCGTCTATGGCTACACCTTC.

The CDR3 loop is CASILAYEQYF. CDR3 coding DNA: TGTGCCAGCATCCTAGCGTATGAGCAGTACTTC. This sequence joins TRBV2 and TRBJ2-7, with D possibly matching TRBD2 (6 bases). Deletions cut 7 bases from V and 7 bases from J, with 11 bases between. The CDR3 totals 11 residues. In germline, CDR1 is SNHLY, CDR2 FYNNEI.

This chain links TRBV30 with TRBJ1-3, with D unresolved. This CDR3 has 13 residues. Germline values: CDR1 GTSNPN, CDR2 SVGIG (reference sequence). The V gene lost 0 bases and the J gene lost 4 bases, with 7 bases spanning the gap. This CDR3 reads CAWSVLGGNTIYF. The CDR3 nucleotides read TGTGCCTGGAGTGTACTGGGGGGAAACACCATATATTTT.

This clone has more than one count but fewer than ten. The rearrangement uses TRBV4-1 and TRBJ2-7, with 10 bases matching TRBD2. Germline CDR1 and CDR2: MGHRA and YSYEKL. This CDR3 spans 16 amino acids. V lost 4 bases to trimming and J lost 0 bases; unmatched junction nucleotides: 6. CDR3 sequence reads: CASSRGLAATSYEQYF. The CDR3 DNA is TGCGCCAGCAGCCGCGGACTAGCGGCCACCTCCTACGAGCAGTACTTC.

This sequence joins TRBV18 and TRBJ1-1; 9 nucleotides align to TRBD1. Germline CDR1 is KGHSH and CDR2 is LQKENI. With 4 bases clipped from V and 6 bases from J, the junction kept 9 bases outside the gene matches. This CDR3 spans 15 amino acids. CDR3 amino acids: CASSLGQGAIAEAFF. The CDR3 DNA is TGTGCCAGCTCACTGGGACAGGGAGCAATCGCTGAAGCTTTCTTT.

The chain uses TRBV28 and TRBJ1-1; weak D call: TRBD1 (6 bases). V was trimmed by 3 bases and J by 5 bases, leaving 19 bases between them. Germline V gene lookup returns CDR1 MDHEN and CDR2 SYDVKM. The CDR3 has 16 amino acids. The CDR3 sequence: CASSFPVWRGGTEAFF. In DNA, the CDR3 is TGTGCCAGCAGTTTCCCGGTTTGGAGGGGGGGGACTGAAGCTTTCTTT.

As DNA, the CDR3 is TGTGCCAGCAGCCTGACCTGGACGGCGAAAATAACTGAAGCTTTCTTT. This sequence encodes CASSLTWTAKITEAFF. The chain employs TRBV7-6 and TRBJ1-1; D not resolved. CDR3 length: 16 amino acids. The germline V and J ends were trimmed by 5 bases and 5 bases, with 21 bases remaining between them. Germline CDR1 and CDR2: SGHVS and FNYEAQ.

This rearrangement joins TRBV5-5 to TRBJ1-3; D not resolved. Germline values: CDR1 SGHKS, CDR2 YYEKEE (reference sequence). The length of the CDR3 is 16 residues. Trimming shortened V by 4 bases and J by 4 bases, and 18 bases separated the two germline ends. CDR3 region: CASSLWEGIAGNTIYF. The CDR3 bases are TGTGCCAGCAGCCTCTGGGAGGGAATAGCGGGAAACACCATATATTTT.